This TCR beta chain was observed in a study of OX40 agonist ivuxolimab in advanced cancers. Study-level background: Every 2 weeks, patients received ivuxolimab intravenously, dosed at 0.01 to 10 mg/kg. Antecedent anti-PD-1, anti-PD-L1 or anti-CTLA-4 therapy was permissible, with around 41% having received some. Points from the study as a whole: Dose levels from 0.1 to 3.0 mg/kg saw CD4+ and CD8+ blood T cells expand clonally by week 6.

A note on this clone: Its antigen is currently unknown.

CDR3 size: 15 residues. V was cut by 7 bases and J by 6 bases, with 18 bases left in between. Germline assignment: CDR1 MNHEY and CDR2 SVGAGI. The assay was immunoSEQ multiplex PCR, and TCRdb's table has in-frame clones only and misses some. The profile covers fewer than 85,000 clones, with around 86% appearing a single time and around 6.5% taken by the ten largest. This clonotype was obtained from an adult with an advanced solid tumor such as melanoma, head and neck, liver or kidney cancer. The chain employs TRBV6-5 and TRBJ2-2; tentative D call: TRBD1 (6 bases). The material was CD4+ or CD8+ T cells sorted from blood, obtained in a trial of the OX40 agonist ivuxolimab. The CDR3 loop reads CASTSYRVGAGELFF. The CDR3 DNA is TGTGCCAGCACGTCCTACAGGGTAGGGGCCGGGGAGCTGTTTTTT.